Reported below is one T cell receptor (beta chain). The V and J ends lost 6 bases and 5 bases respectively, with 10 bases between them. The CDR3 length is 12 residues. The germline V gene has CDR1 MNHEY and CDR2 SVGAGI. Original processing notes: Reference gene primer amplification in the assay estimated nucleated cell counts. Repertoires were generated with immunoSEQ multiplex PCR, while TCRdb's copy carries only in-frame clones and drops some. Clonal size and the V and J genes are those of that table, whereas D and trimming came from the DNA. In the table there are 250,000 or so clones, approximately 80% of which are singletons. The source of the sample is a study of blood T cell repertoires in COVID-19.

Sequenced: peripheral blood. V usage is TRBV6-5 and J usage is TRBJ2-5; D may be TRBD2 (5 bases). This TCR was sampled from a young man who had recovered from COVID-19. This CDR3 is CASRSGSETQYF. In nucleotides, the CDR3 is TGTGCCAGCAGAAGCGGAAGCGAGACCCAGTACTTC.